Listed below are T cell receptor beta chains from one sample, sequenced in a study of T cells in Graves' hyperthyroidism and ophthalmopathy. MiXCR, run by TCRdb on the multiplex PCR reads, gives a single entry per CDR3 protein. The sample comprises roughly 530,000 distinct CDR3 sequences, 17% of which are singletons, and roughly 15% rests with the top ten. The sequenced sample was blood. The receptor source for this set is a woman aged 18-29 years with Graves' ophthalmopathy. CDR3s include the opening cysteine and the closing phenylalanine or tryptophan. The order of the fields is J gene, clone size, V gene, D gene, CDR3 DNA, CDR3 protein. A D gene is named only where the DNA matches it firmly. Not every row has a clone size; where given, it reads once, few, many or a size class.

j_call: TRBJ2-1; clone_size: -; v_call: TRBV20-1; d_call: TRBD2; cdr3_nt: TGCAGTGCCGCCGGGTCGCGGGGGGGCCTTGTTGAGCAGTTCTTC; cdr3_aa: CSAAGSRGGLVEQFF
j_call: TRBJ2-7; clone_size: many; v_call: TRBV20-1; d_call: TRBD1; cdr3_nt: TGCAGTGCTAGATCCGGGACAGGGCTCGAGCAGTACTTC; cdr3_aa: CSARSGTGLEQYF
j_call: TRBJ1-2; clone_size: many; v_call: TRBV27; d_call: -; cdr3_nt: TGTGCCAGCAGCCGATCGGACAGCCCCGGCTACACCTTC; cdr3_aa: CASSRSDSPGYTF
j_call: TRBJ2-5; clone_size: -; v_call: TRBV3-1; d_call: TRBD2; cdr3_nt: TGTGCCAGCAGCCAAGACTTAGTGCGGGGGGCCCAAGAGACCCAGTACTTC; cdr3_aa: CASSQDLVRGAQETQYF
j_call: TRBJ2-7; clone_size: many; v_call: TRBV5-5; d_call: TRBD1; cdr3_nt: TGTGCCAGCAGCTGGGACAGGGGGCTGGGGGAGCAGTACTTC; cdr3_aa: CASSWDRGLGEQYF
j_call: TRBJ2-7; clone_size: many; v_call: TRBV5-1; d_call: -; cdr3_nt: TGCGCCAGCAGCCAGTCGCCTGGAGCCGCCTACGAGCAGTACTTC; cdr3_aa: CASSQSPGAAYEQYF
j_call: TRBJ2-1; clone_size: many; v_call: TRBV6-1; d_call: -; cdr3_nt: TGTGCCAGCAGTGAAGCGGGACGGAACAATGAGCAGTTCTTC; cdr3_aa: CASSEAGRNNEQFF
j_call: TRBJ2-1; clone_size: many; v_call: TRBV11-2; d_call: TRBD1; cdr3_nt: TGTGCCAGCAGCTCGACAGGGAATGAGCAGTTCTTC; cdr3_aa: CASSSTGNEQFF
j_call: TRBJ1-1; clone_size: many; v_call: TRBV7-2; d_call: TRBD1; cdr3_nt: TGTGCCAGCAGCTTAGACAGGGGGCCTGGTGAAGCTTTCTTT; cdr3_aa: CASSLDRGPGEAFF
j_call: TRBJ2-5; clone_size: -; v_call: TRBV30; d_call: -; cdr3_nt: TGTGCCTGCCTCCCCGGGACTTCTCAAGAGACCCAGTACTTC; cdr3_aa: CACLPGTSQETQYF
j_call: TRBJ1-1; clone_size: many; v_call: TRBV18; d_call: -; cdr3_nt: TGTGCCAGCTCACTCCGAGGGGTCGGGACTGAAGCTTTCTTT; cdr3_aa: CASSLRGVGTEAFF
j_call: TRBJ1-1; clone_size: many; v_call: TRBV28; d_call: -; cdr3_nt: TGTGCCAGCAGGCAGGTCCCTCACACTGAAGCTTTCTTT; cdr3_aa: CASRQVPHTEAFF
j_call: TRBJ2-7; clone_size: many; v_call: TRBV28; d_call: -; cdr3_nt: TGTGCCAGCAGTTCGGACAATACCTACGAGCAGTACTTC; cdr3_aa: CASSSDNTYEQYF
j_call: TRBJ2-1; clone_size: -; v_call: TRBV4-3; d_call: -; cdr3_nt: TGCGCCAGCAGCCATGGTTGGGAGCAGTTCTTC; cdr3_aa: CASSHGWEQFF
j_call: TRBJ1-5; clone_size: -; v_call: TRBV28; d_call: -; cdr3_nt: TGTGCCAGCAGTTTAATTGGGTCAGGGGATAGCAATCAGCCCCAGCATTTT; cdr3_aa: CASSLIGSGDSNQPQHF
j_call: TRBJ2-7; clone_size: many; v_call: TRBV27; d_call: TRBD2; cdr3_nt: TGTGCCAGCAGTCTCGCCGGGACTAGTGAGGCCTACGAGCAGTACTTC; cdr3_aa: CASSLAGTSEAYEQYF
j_call: TRBJ2-5; clone_size: -; v_call: TRBV3-1; d_call: TRBD1; cdr3_nt: TGTGCCAGCAGCCAGGGGACAGGGGCAGAGACCCAGTACTTC; cdr3_aa: CASSQGTGAETQYF
j_call: TRBJ2-6; clone_size: -; v_call: TRBV6-1; d_call: TRBD1; cdr3_nt: TGTGCCAGCAGGAAAGGGGGCACTGGTGGGGCCAACGTCCTGACTTTC; cdr3_aa: CASRKGGTGGANVLTF
j_call: TRBJ2-3; clone_size: many; v_call: TRBV27; d_call: -; cdr3_nt: TGTGCCAGCAGTTTAGGGCGAACCGATACGCAGTATTTT; cdr3_aa: CASSLGRTDTQYF
j_call: TRBJ2-2; clone_size: once; v_call: TRBV5-1; d_call: -; cdr3_nt: TGCGCCAACAGCTTGAGAGGATCGAACACCGGGGAGCTGTTTTTT; cdr3_aa: CANSLRGSNTGELFF
j_call: TRBJ2-1; clone_size: many; v_call: TRBV5-1; d_call: TRBD2; cdr3_nt: TGCGCCAGCAGCTCCCCCAGGGTCGGGAGGACGATCATGAATGAGCAGTTCTTC; cdr3_aa: CASSSPRVGRTIMNEQFF
j_call: TRBJ2-7; clone_size: -; v_call: TRBV18; d_call: -; cdr3_nt: TGTGCCAGCTCCCGGCAGGAGTACGAGCAGTACTTC; cdr3_aa: CASSRQEYEQYF
j_call: TRBJ1-1; clone_size: many; v_call: TRBV4-2; d_call: -; cdr3_nt: TGTGCCAGCAGCCAAGAGGTGGGGGATACTGAAGCTTTCTTT; cdr3_aa: CASSQEVGDTEAFF
j_call: TRBJ2-7; clone_size: many; v_call: TRBV12-3/TRBV12-4; d_call: -; cdr3_nt: TGTGCCAGCCGGGACACTAGCTCCTACGAGCAGTACTTC; cdr3_aa: CASRDTSSYEQYF
j_call: TRBJ1-1; clone_size: many; v_call: TRBV19; d_call: -; cdr3_nt: TGTGCCAGTAGTATAGGCGGGGGGACTGAAGCTTTCTTT; cdr3_aa: CASSIGGGTEAFF
j_call: TRBJ1-2; clone_size: -; v_call: TRBV29-1; d_call: -; cdr3_nt: TGCAGCGTTGTTGGCGGCAAAACAGGCTATGGCTACACCTTC; cdr3_aa: CSVVGGKTGYGYTF
j_call: TRBJ2-1; clone_size: -; v_call: TRBV27; d_call: TRBD1; cdr3_nt: TGTGCCAGCAGTTTTGAGACAGGGTACGATGAGCAGTTCTTC; cdr3_aa: CASSFETGYDEQFF
j_call: TRBJ2-1; clone_size: many; v_call: TRBV30; d_call: -; cdr3_nt: TGTGCCTGGATGGGGGACCAGCAGTTCTTC; cdr3_aa: CAWMGDQQFF
j_call: TRBJ2-7; clone_size: many; v_call: TRBV5-1; d_call: -; cdr3_nt: TGTGCCAGCAGCTTGGCAGGGTCTTCTTACGAGCAGTACTTC; cdr3_aa: CASSLAGSSYEQYF
j_call: TRBJ2-5; clone_size: many; v_call: TRBV15; d_call: TRBD2; cdr3_nt: TGTGCCACCAGCAGATCACTTAGCGGGAACCAAGAGACCCAGTACTTC; cdr3_aa: CATSRSLSGNQETQYF
j_call: TRBJ2-1; clone_size: -; v_call: TRBV2; d_call: TRBD2; cdr3_nt: TGTGCCAGCAGTGATGGGGGGGGGGGGGGGGTCTACAATGAGCAGTTCTTC; cdr3_aa: CASSDGGGGGVYNEQFF
j_call: TRBJ1-6; clone_size: many; v_call: TRBV11-3; d_call: -; cdr3_nt: TGTGCCAGCAGCACCGGGCGTTCACCCCTCCACTTT; cdr3_aa: CASSTGRSPLHF